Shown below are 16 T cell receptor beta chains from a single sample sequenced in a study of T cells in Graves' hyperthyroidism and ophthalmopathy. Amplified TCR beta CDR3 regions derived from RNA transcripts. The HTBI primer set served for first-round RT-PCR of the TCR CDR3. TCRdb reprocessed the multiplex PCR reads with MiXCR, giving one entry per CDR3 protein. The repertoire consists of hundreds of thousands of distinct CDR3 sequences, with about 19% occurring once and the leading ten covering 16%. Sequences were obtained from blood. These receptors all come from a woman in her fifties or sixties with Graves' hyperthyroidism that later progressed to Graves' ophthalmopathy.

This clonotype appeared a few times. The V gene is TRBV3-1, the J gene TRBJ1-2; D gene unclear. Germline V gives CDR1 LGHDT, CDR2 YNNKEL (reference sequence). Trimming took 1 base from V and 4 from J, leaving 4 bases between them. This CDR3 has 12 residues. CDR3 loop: CASSQALYGYTF. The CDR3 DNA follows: TGTGCCAGCAGCCAAGCCCTCTATGGCTACACCTTC.

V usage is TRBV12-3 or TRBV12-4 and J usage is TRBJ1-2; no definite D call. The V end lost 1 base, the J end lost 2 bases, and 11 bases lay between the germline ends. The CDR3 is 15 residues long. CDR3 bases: TGTGCCAGCAGTTTAGTAATAGGTTGGAACTATGGCTACACCTTC. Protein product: CASSLVIGWNYGYTF.

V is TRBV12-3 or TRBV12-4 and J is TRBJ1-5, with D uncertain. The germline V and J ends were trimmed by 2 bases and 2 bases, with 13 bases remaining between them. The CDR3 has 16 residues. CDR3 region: CASSLSEGDGNQPQHF. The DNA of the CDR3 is TGTGCCAGCAGTTTAAGCGAGGGCGATGGCAATCAGCCCCAGCATTTT.

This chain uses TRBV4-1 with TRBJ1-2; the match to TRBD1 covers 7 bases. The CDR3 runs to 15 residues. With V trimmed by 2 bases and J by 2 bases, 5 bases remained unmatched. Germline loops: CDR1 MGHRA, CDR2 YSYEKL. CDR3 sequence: CASSQTGVRNYGYTF. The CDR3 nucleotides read TGCGCCAGCAGCCAAACAGGGGTCCGAAACTATGGCTACACCTTC.

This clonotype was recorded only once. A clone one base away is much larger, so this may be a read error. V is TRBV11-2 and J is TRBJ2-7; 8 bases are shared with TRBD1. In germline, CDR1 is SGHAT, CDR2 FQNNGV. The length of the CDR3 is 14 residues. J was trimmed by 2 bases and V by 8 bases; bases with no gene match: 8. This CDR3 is CASGPTGAPYEQYF. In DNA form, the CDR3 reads TGTGCCAGCGGGCCGACAGGGGCCCCCTACGAGCAGTACTTC.

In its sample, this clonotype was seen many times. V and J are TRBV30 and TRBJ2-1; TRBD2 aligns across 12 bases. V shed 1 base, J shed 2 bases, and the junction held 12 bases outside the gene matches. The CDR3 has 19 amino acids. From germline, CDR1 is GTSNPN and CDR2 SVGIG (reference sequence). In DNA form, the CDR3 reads TGTGCCTGGAGTGCACTACTAGCGGGGGGCCCGCGTGCCTACAATGAGCAGTTCTTC. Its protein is CAWSALLAGGPRAYNEQFF.

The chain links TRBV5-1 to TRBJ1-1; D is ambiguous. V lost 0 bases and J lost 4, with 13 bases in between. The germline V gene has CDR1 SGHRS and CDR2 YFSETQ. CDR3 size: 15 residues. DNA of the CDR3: TGCGCCAGCAGCTTGGATTTAGGGATAGGCACTGAAGCTTTCTTT. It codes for CASSLDLGIGTEAFF.

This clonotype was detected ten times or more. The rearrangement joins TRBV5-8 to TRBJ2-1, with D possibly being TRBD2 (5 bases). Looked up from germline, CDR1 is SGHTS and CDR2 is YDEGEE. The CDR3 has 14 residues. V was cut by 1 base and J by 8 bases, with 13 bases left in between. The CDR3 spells CASSLWWTRDEQFF. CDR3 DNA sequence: TGTGCCAGCAGCTTGTGGTGGACGAGGGATGAGCAGTTCTTC.

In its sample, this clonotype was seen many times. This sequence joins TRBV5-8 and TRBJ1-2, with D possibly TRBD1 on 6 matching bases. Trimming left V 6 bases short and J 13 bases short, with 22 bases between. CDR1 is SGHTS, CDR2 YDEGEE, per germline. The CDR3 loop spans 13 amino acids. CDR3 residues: CASTVDRPRIGTF. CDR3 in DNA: TGTGCCAGCACCGTCGACAGGCCGAGGATCGGCACCTTC. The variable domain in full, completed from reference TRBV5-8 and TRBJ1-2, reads EAGVTQSPTHLIKTRGQQATLRCSPISGHTSVYWYQQALGLGLQFLLWYDEGEERNRGNFPPRFSGRQFPNYSSELNVNALELEDSALYLCASTVDRPRIGTFGSGTRLTVV.

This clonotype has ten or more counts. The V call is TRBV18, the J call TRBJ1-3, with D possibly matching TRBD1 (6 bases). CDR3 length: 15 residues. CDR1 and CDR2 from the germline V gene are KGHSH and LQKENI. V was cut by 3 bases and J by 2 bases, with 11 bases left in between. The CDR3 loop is CASSPPRGTGNTIYF. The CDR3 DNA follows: TGTGCCAGCTCACCGCCCAGGGGTACTGGAAACACCATATATTTT.

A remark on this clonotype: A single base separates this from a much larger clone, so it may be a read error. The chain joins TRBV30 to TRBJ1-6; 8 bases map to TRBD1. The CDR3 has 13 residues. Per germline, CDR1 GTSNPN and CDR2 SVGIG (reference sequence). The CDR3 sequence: CAWSPTGDSTLHF. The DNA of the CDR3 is TGTGCCTGGAGTCCGACAGGGGATTCAACCCTCCACTTT.

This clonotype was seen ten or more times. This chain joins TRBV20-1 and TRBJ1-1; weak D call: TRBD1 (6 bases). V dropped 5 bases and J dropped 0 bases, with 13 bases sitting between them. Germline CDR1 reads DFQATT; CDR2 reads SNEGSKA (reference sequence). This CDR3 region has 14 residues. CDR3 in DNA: TGCAGTGCTCGGCCGGGACAACTGAACACTGAAGCTTTCTTT. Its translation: CSARPGQLNTEAFF.

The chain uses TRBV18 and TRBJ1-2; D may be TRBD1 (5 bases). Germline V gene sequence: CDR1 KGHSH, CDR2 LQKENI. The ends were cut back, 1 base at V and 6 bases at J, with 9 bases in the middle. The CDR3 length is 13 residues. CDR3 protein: CASSPLGEHGYTF. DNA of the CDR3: TGTGCCAGCTCACCACTGGGGGAACATGGCTACACCTTC.

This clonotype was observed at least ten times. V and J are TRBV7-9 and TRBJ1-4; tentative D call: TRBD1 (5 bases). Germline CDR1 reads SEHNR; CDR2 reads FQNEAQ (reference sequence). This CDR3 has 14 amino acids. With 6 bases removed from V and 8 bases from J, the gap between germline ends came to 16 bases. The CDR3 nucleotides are TGTGCCAGCAGGTCGGGGGTTGGAGGCGAAAAACTGTTTTTT. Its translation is CASRSGVGGEKLFF.

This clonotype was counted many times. CDR3 region: CASSLGPLGNSPLHF. The CDR3 nucleotides are TGTGCCAGCAGTTTAGGTCCCCTGGGGAATTCACCCCTCCACTTT. The V call is TRBV12-3 or TRBV12-4, the J call TRBJ1-6; no clear D. V was pared by 1 base and J by 7 bases, with 11 bases between. This CDR3 contains 15 residues.

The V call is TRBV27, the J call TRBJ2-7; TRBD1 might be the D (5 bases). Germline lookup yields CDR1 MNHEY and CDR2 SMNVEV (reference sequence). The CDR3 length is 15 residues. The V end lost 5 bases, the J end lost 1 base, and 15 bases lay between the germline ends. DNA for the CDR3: TGTGCCAGCAGTCGCGGACAAGCCCCGTCCTACGAGCAGTACTTC. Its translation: CASSRGQAPSYEQYF.